Shown below are 30 T cell receptor beta chains from a single sample sequenced in a study of cytomegalovirus exposure and HLA in healthy donors. The PCR had 60 Vbeta and 13 Jbeta primers. Clones were sequenced by immunoSEQ multiplex PCR, and TCRdb holds only the in-frame ones, with some missing. The sample carries about 82,000 clones, about 77% recorded once. The sample taken for sequencing was PBMCs. These receptors all stem from a man between 45 and 60 years old in good health and CMV-seronegative.

This rearrangement joins TRBV25-1 to TRBJ1-3; D uncertain. V dropped 2 bases and J dropped 3 bases, with 8 bases sitting between them. CDR3 length equals 14 residues. The germline V gene encodes CDR1 MGHDK and CDR2 SYGVNS. CDR3 bases: TGTGCCAGCAGTGAAAAGCTCGATGGAAACACCATATATTTT. It translates to CASSEKLDGNTIYF.

The CDR3: CASIPGAGGNTGELFF. CDR3 in DNA: TGTGCCAGTATTCCCGGGGCGGGGGGAAACACCGGGGAGCTGTTTTTT. The chain recombines TRBV19 with TRBJ2-2, with 8 bases aligning to TRBD2. Trimming at V came to 7 bases and at J to 2 bases, leaving 9 bases not matched to a gene. The CDR3 loop spans 16 amino acids. Germline V lookup: CDR1 LNHDA, CDR2 SQIVND (reference sequence).

This rearrangement joins TRBV5-1 to TRBJ1-4; no clear D gene. This CDR3 spans 14 amino acids. V shed 1 base and J shed 3 bases, with 7 bases lying between them. The germline V gene has CDR1 SGHRS and CDR2 YFSETQ. The CDR3 reads CASSLRRPNEKLFF. DNA of the CDR3: TGCGCCAGCAGCTTGCGGAGGCCTAATGAAAAACTGTTTTTT. The variable domain in full, with the rest retrieved from reference TRBV5-1 and TRBJ1-4, is KAGVTQTPRYLIKTRGQQVTLSCSPISGHRSVSWYQQTPGQGLQFLFEYFSETQRNKGNFPGRFSGRQFSNSRSEMNVSTLELGDSALYLCASSLRRPNEKLFFGSGTQLSVL.

This chain uses TRBV5-1 with TRBJ1-1, with 10 bases fitting TRBD1. The germline V gene encodes CDR1 SGHRS and CDR2 YFSETQ. V trimming: 4 bases; J trimming: 2 bases; junction bases outside the gene matches: 8. This CDR3 spans 16 amino acids. For the CDR3, the DNA is TGCGCCAGCAGCCCAGGGACAGGGGTTCTTAACACTGAAGCTTTCTTT. This translates into CASSPGTGVLNTEAFF.

This chain uses TRBV6-5 with TRBJ2-7; 10 bases match TRBD1. CDR1 and CDR2 from the germline V gene are MNHEY and SVGAGI. This CDR3 has 14 amino acids. Losses at the gene ends were 5 bases for V and 5 bases for J; bases not matched to a gene: 6. The CDR3 region has the DNA TGTGCCAGCAGTCGACAGGGGGCGCTCGACGAGCAGTACTTC. Residues: CASSRQGALDEQYF.

By its share, this clone is medium-sized. This chain uses TRBV11-2 with TRBJ1-1; tentative D call: TRBD1 (6 bases). With 1 base removed from V and 7 bases from J, the gap between germline ends came to 19 bases. Germline-derived CDR1 and CDR2 are SGHAT and FQNNGV. This CDR3 is built from 16 residues. CDR3 in DNA: TGTGCCAGCAGCTTAGCGCCTTCGGGGGGGCGGAATGAAGCTTTCTTT. Encoded protein: CASSLAPSGGRNEAFF. The full variable domain, its missing parts supplied by reference TRBV11-2 and TRBJ1-1, is EAGVAQSPRYKIIEKRQSVAFWCNPISGHATLYWYQQILGQGPKLLIQFQNNGVVDDSQLPKDRFSAERLKGVDSTLKIQPAKLEDSAVYLCASSLAPSGGRNEAFFGQGTRLTVV.

This CDR3 is CASGPPSTGSRGTQYF. CDR3 bases: TGTGCTAGTGGCCCTCCCTCGACAGGGAGCCGGGGGACCCAGTACTTC. The chain has TRBV12-5 and TRBJ2-5, with 7 bases fitting TRBD1. The CDR3 extends over 16 amino acids. J was trimmed by 7 bases and V by 6 bases; bases with no gene match: 17. In germline, CDR1 is LGHNT, CDR2 FRNRAP.

The rearrangement uses TRBV2 and TRBJ2-3, with 7 bases matching TRBD2. The V segment lost 7 bases and the J segment 1 base; nucleotides outside the gene matches: 8. The CDR3 is 15 residues long. Germline V gene sequence: CDR1 SNHLY, CDR2 FYNNEI. The CDR3 coding sequence is TGTGCCAGCACCCTGGGAGGGTTGCGCACAGATACGCAGTATTTT. It is translated as CASTLGGLRTDTQYF.

There are a few counts of this clone. The J gene is TRBJ2-7, the V gene TRBV14; D is possibly TRBD2 (5 bases). The germline CDR1 and CDR2 sequences are SGHDN and FVKESK. V was pared by 0 bases and J by 4 bases, with 13 bases between. The CDR3 runs to 15 residues. Here the CDR3 DNA reads TGTGCCAGCAGCCAAGATCTGCGGGCGAGGTACGAGCAGTACTTC. Protein product: CASSQDLRARYEQYF.

This clone was seen a single time. The chain has TRBV10-1 and TRBJ2-5; TRBD1 might be the D (6 bases). The length of the CDR3 is 13 residues. CDR1 is WNHNN, CDR2 SYGVQD, per germline (reference sequence). V lost 4 bases and J 1 base, leaving 7 bases between the germline ends. The CDR3 nucleotides are TGCGCCAGCAGTGGACAGGCCCAAGAGACCCAGTACTTC. As protein: CASSGQAQETQYF.

This clone appeared once. The chain recombines TRBV4-3 with TRBJ2-7, with D tentatively TRBD1 (6 bases). This CDR3 is 15 amino acids long. The ends were cut back, 0 bases at V and 3 bases at J, with 12 bases in the middle. Germline V CDR1 and CDR2: LGHNA, YSLEER. CDR3 protein: CASSQDKQGFYEQYF. The CDR3 DNA sequence: TGCGCCAGCAGCCAAGATAAACAGGGTTTCTACGAGCAGTACTTC.

The chain has TRBV5-1 and TRBJ2-7; D perhaps matches TRBD2 (5 bases). The CDR3 has 15 amino acids. Trimming left V 2 bases short and J 0 bases short, with 12 bases between. The germline V gene encodes CDR1 SGHRS and CDR2 YFSETQ. The CDR3 loop reads CASSLTGILSYEQYF. CDR3 nucleotides: TGCGCCAGCAGCTTAACGGGGATACTCTCCTACGAGCAGTACTTC.

This clone was recorded only once. This sequence joins TRBV19 and TRBJ2-7; possible D gene TRBD1, 6 bases. V shed 2 bases and J shed 1 base, with 9 bases lying between them. CDR3 size: 14 residues. Germline CDR1 reads LNHDA; CDR2 reads SQIVND (reference sequence). CDR3 sequence (DNA): TGTGCCAGTAGTATATCAGGGGAATCCTACGAGCAGTACTTC. Its translation: CASSISGESYEQYF. The full variable domain, rest sourced from reference TRBV19 and TRBJ2-7, is DGGITQSPKYLFRKEGQNVTLSCEQNLNHDAMYWYRQDPGQGLRLIYYSQIVNDFQKGDIAEGYSVSREKKESFPLTVTSAQKNPTAFYLCASSISGESYEQYFGPGTRLTVT.

The V gene is TRBV18, the J gene TRBJ2-1; 8 bases line up with TRBD1. J lost 8 bases, V lost 6 bases, and 3 bases had no gene match. CDR1 is KGHSH and CDR2 is LQKENI in the germline V gene. The CDR3 spans 12 residues. For the CDR3, the DNA is TGTGCCAGCTCGCCGACAGGGGATGAGCAGTTCTTC. It codes for CASSPTGDEQFF.

The V and J genes are TRBV25-1 and TRBJ2-2; unclear D gene. CDR3 length: 13 residues. Deletions cut 6 bases from V and 4 bases from J, with 9 bases between. Germline CDR1 MGHDK, CDR2 SYGVNS. CDR3 sequence: CASSSRGTGELFF. As DNA, the CDR3 is TGTGCCAGCAGCTCACGAGGCACCGGGGAGCTGTTTTTT.

This chain links TRBV19 with TRBJ2-7; 10 bases line up with TRBD2. CDR3 length equals 19 residues. Germline V gives CDR1 LNHDA, CDR2 SQIVND (reference sequence). The J segment lost 1 base and the V segment lost 5 bases, leaving 17 bases of the junction unmatched. CDR3 region: CASSPTRGGRTSGSYEQYF. The CDR3 DNA reads as TGTGCCAGTAGTCCGACGAGGGGAGGGAGGACTAGCGGTTCCTACGAGCAGTACTTC.

The chain couples TRBV7-2 to TRBJ1-2; 9 positions agree with TRBD1. Germline lookup yields CDR1 SGHTA and CDR2 FQGNSA. The CDR3 contains 16 residues. The V and J ends lost 5 bases and 3 bases, in that order; junction bases with no gene match: 10. CDR3 nucleotides: TGTGCCAGCAGCACCAGACAGGGGGGGCTTCACTATGGCTACACCTTC. It codes for CASSTRQGGLHYGYTF.

The chain combines TRBV2 with TRBJ1-2; D remains unclear. Germline V CDR1 and CDR2: SNHLY, FYNNEI. Trimming took off 4 bases at V and 5 bases at J, with 11 bases between the two ends. The CDR3 loop spans 13 amino acids. CDR3 sequence reads: CASSGAGKYGYTF. Here the CDR3 DNA reads TGTGCCAGCAGTGGGGCAGGAAAGTATGGCTACACCTTC. Complete variable domain (other parts from reference TRBV2 and TRBJ1-2): EPEVTQTPSHQVTQMGQEVILRCVPISNHLYFYWYRQILGQKVEFLVSFYNNEISEKSEIFDDQFSVERPDGSNFTLKIRSTKLEDSAMYFCASSGAGKYGYTFGSGTRLTVV.

The V gene is TRBV6-6, the J gene TRBJ1-1; tentative D call: TRBD1 (6 bases). V lost 2 bases and J lost 1, with 8 bases in between. In germline, CDR1 is MNHNY, CDR2 SVGAGI (reference sequence). This CDR3 region has 14 residues. The DNA for the CDR3 is TGTGCCAGCAGTTACGGACAGACGAACACTGAAGCTTTCTTT. Its translation: CASSYGQTNTEAFF.

The chain has TRBV6-1 and TRBJ2-3; 10 nucleotides align to TRBD2. This CDR3 comprises 17 residues. CDR1 and CDR2 (germline): MNHNS, SASEGT. V shed 3 bases and J 1 base; nucleotides not matched to a gene: 7. CDR3 protein: CASSDFTGTSGTDTQYF. The CDR3 DNA sequence: TGTGCCAGCAGTGACTTTACCGGGACTAGCGGCACAGATACGCAGTATTTT.

This clone occurred a few times. For the CDR3, the DNA is TGTGCCTCTCGACAGAATCCTAACAATGAGCAGTTCTTC. Translating gives CASRQNPNNEQFF. This chain connects TRBV10-3 to TRBJ2-1; tentative D call: TRBD1 (5 bases). This CDR3 has 13 amino acids. Germline assignment: CDR1 ENHRY and CDR2 SYGVKD. The V end lost 11 bases, the J end lost 5 bases, and 16 bases lay between the germline ends.

The J gene is TRBJ1-2, the V gene TRBV28; 12 nucleotides align to TRBD1. Germline V CDR1 and CDR2: MDHEN, SYDVKM. V was clipped by 8 bases and J by 8 bases; unmatched bases: 9. The CDR3 loop spans 14 amino acids. The CDR3 nucleotides read TGTGCCAGCTCGGGGGGACAGGGGGCTCGGGGCTACACCTTC. Translated: CASSGGQGARGYTF.

V is TRBV4-2 and J is TRBJ2-3, with a possible D match to TRBD1 (6 bases). V lost 0 bases and J lost 1, with 8 bases in between. This CDR3 spans 15 amino acids. Germline CDR1 LGHNA, CDR2 YNFKEQ. The CDR3 region has the DNA TGTGCCAGCAGCCAAGATGCAGGGGGCACAGATACGCAGTATTTT. Residues: CASSQDAGGTDTQYF.

This sequence joins TRBV7-2 and TRBJ2-5; 8 nucleotides align to TRBD1. The J call could be wrong; TRBJ2-7 is a better fit for the DNA end. This CDR3 has 16 amino acids. The V gene's germline CDR1 is SGHTA and CDR2 FQGNSA. This chain's CDR3 is CASADRGGSASYEQYF. DNA for the CDR3: TGTGCCAGCGCTGACAGGGGTGGATCAGCTTCCTACGAGCAGTACTTC.

The chain combines TRBV7-9 with TRBJ1-4; the match to TRBD1 covers 9 bases. The J segment lost 8 bases and the V segment lost 5 bases, leaving 6 bases of the junction unmatched. Germline V gene data show CDR1 as SEHNR and CDR2 as FQNEAQ (reference sequence). This CDR3 is 14 amino acids long. The CDR3 sequence: CASSERTGAEKLFF. For the CDR3, the DNA is TGTGCCAGCAGCGAAAGGACAGGGGCCGAAAAACTGTTTTTT. Combining the CDR3 with reference TRBV7-9 and TRBJ1-4 gives the whole variable domain DTGVSQNPRHKITKRGQNVTFRCDPISEHNRLYWYRQTLGQGPEFLTYFQNEAQLEKSRLLSDRFSAERPKGSFSTLEIQRTEQGDSAMYLCASSERTGAEKLFFGSGTQLSVL.

The chain has TRBV19 and TRBJ1-4, with TRBD1 identical over 8 bases. J gave up 10 bases and V 6 bases, and 10 bases lay outside the gene matches. Germline CDR1 reads LNHDA; CDR2 reads SQIVND (reference sequence). The length of the CDR3 is 14 residues. The CDR3 nucleotides read TGTGCCAGTAGAGGTGGGACAGGATCTAGAAAACTGTTTTTT. Protein sequence: CASRGGTGSRKLFF.

This clone was counted a few times. The rearrangement uses TRBV7-6 and TRBJ1-4, with D perhaps TRBD1 (6 bases). The ends were cut back, 4 bases at V and 0 bases at J, with 12 bases in the middle. The CDR3 runs 16 residues. The germline V gene has CDR1 SGHVS and CDR2 FNYEAQ. The CDR3 sequence is CASSSSDSATNEKLFF. In DNA form, the CDR3 reads TGTGCCAGCAGCTCCTCGGACAGCGCAACTAATGAAAAACTGTTTTTT.

The chain joins TRBV5-1 to TRBJ2-5; 7 bases line up with TRBD2. Germline values: CDR1 SGHRS, CDR2 YFSETQ. The V and J ends lost 9 bases and 5 bases, in that order; junction bases with no gene match: 16. This CDR3 spans 15 amino acids. DNA for the CDR3: TGCGCCACCAAGAAGACTGGGGAGGGGCGGGAGACCCAGTACTTC. This translates into CATKKTGEGRETQYF.

V gene TRBV9 combines with J gene TRBJ2-1; the D gene is possibly TRBD2 (5 bases). Trimming cost V 0 bases and J 6 bases, with 16 bases left between them. This CDR3 is built from 16 residues. Germline V gene sequence: CDR1 SGDLS, CDR2 YYNGEE. Written as DNA, the CDR3 is TGTGCCAGCAGCGTAGAGGAGCGGCCCGGGTCCAATGAGCAGTTCTTC. The encoded protein is CASSVEERPGSNEQFF. Together with reference TRBV9 and TRBJ2-1, the CDR3 gives the full variable domain: DSGVTQTPKHLITATGQRVTLRCSPRSGDLSVYWYQQSLDQGLQFLIQYYNGEERAKGNILERFSAQQFPDLHSELNLSSLELGDSALYFCASSVEERPGSNEQFFGPGTRLTVL.

The chain combines TRBV10-2 with TRBJ2-7; TRBD2 agrees at 11 bases. Germline CDR1 reads WSHSY; CDR2 reads SAAADI. The CDR3 runs to 13 residues. V trimming: 7 bases; J trimming: 6 bases; junction bases outside the gene matches: 5. The CDR3 nucleotides are TGCGCCAGCAAACCTAGCGGGGGGACCGAGCAGTACTTC. Protein: CASKPSGGTEQYF.